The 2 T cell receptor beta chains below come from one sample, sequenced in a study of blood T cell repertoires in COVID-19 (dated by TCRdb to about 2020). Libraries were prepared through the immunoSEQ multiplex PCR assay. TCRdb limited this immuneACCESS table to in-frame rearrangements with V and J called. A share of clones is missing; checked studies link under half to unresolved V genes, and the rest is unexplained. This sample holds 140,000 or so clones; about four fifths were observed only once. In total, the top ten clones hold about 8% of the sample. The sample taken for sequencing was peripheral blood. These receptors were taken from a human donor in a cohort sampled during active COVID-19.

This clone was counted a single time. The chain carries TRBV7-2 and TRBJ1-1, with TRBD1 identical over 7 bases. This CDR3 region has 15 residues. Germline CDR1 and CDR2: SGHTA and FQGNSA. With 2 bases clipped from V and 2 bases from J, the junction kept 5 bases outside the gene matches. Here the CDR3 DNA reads TGTGCCAGCAGCTTATGGGGACAGATAAACACTGAAGCTTTCTTT. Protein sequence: CASSLWGQINTEAFF.

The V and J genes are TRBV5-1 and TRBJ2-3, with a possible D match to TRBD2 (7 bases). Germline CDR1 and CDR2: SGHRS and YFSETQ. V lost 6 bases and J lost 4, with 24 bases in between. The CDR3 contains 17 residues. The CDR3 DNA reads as TGCGCCAGCACCCGTGTGTTTTCGGCGGGGGCCTCAGATACGCAGTATTTT. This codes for CASTRVFSAGASDTQYF. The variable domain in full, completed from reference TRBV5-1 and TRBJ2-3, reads KAGVTQTPRYLIKTRGQQVTLSCSPISGHRSVSWYQQTPGQGLQFLFEYFSETQRNKGNFPGRFSGRQFSNSRSEMNVSTLELGDSALYLCASTRVFSAGASDTQYFGPGTRLTVL.